This T cell receptor beta chain was observed in a study of blood T cell repertoires in COVID-19. Study details: The cDNA or gDNA used as material had been derived from T cells, B-cell-depleted T cells, or PBMCs.

The data were produced by immunoSEQ multiplex PCR, yet TCRdb's version contains in-frame clones alone and is incomplete. Of approximately 140,000 clones listed, roughly 80% were seen once; the top ten hold about 2.3%. This CDR3 is 14 amino acids long. Germline CDR1 reads LNHDA; CDR2 reads SQIVND (reference sequence). V was pared by 7 bases and J by 2 bases, with 6 bases of the junction left unmatched. The V and J genes are TRBV19 and TRBJ2-7; 9 nucleotides agree with TRBD2. The specimen sequenced was PBMCs or T cells enriched from blood (not recorded which). The TCR comes from a man in his forties or fifties with acute COVID-19. The CDR3 here is CASMAGLAPYEQYF. The DNA of the CDR3 is TGTGCCAGTATGGCGGGACTAGCTCCCTACGAGCAGTACTTC.